This is a list of T cell receptor beta chains from one sample in a study of blood T cell repertoires in COVID-19. Assay: immunoSEQ multiplex PCR; the TCRdb copy retains only in-frame clones and omits some. The sample records some 99,000 clones, about 90% being singletons. The sample taken for sequencing was peripheral blood. The receptors stem from a human donor in a cohort sampled during active COVID-19. Each CDR3 is given with its conserved first and last residue. A D gene is named only where the DNA matches it firmly. Clone sizes are given selectively: once, few, many, or a class where the clone is expanded.

v_call	clone_size	d_call	j_call	cdr3_nt	cdr3_aa
TRBV7-2	NA	NA	TRBJ2-1	TGTGCCAGCAGCCCCCGGGACTTATACAATGAGCAGTTCTTC	CASSPRDLYNEQFF
TRBV6-6	NA	NA	TRBJ2-2	TGTGCCAGCAGCCCCTTCGCAGGGGCGAACACCGGGGAGCTGTTTTTT	CASSPFAGANTGELFF
TRBV19	NA	NA	TRBJ2-5	TGTGCCAGTAGTCCTAACTTCTCAGGGGGGCAAGAGACCCAGTACTTC	CASSPNFSGGQETQYF
TRBV5-4	NA	TRBD2	TRBJ2-1	TGTGCCAGCAGCTTGGTCGCGGGGGAGGGTGAGCAGTTCTTC	CASSLVAGEGEQFF
TRBV7-9	NA	NA	TRBJ1-4	TGTGCCAGCAGCCTTTTAGAAGCCCGGTTGGGCGAAAAACTGTTTTTT	CASSLLEARLGEKLFF
TRBV24-1	NA	TRBD1	TRBJ2-1	TGTGCCACCAGTGATCCGGACAGGACCAATGAGCAGTTCTTC	CATSDPDRTNEQFF
TRBV4-1	NA	TRBD2	TRBJ2-2	TGCGCCAGCAGCCCTTCCGGCGGGGGGGCCCCCGGGGAGCTGTTTTTT	CASSPSGGGAPGELFF
TRBV24-1	NA	NA	TRBJ1-2	TGTGCCACCAGTGATTTGCCAGGGGTCGGCTACACCTTC	CATSDLPGVGYTF
TRBV28	NA	NA	TRBJ2-4	TGTGCCAGCAGCCAAGGGCAGGGGTCCAAAAACATTCAGTACTTC	CASSQGQGSKNIQYF
TRBV2	NA	NA	TRBJ1-5	TGTGCCAGCAGTGTGGAGGGTGGCCTCAATCAGCCCCAGCATTTT	CASSVEGGLNQPQHF
TRBV5-1	NA	NA	TRBJ2-3	TGCGCCAGCAGTAAACCTGGGGGGGATACGCAGTATTTT	CASSKPGGDTQYF
TRBV12-3/TRBV12-4	once	NA	TRBJ2-7	TGTGCCAGCCGCTCCGGGACAGAGCAGTACTTC	CASRSGTEQYF
TRBV11-3	NA	TRBD2	TRBJ2-5	TGTGCCAGCAGCTTACCCGTGACTAGCGGACAAGAGACCCAGTACTTC	CASSLPVTSGQETQYF
TRBV3-1/TRBV3-2	NA	NA	TRBJ1-1	TGTGCCAGCAGCCAGCAGGGGCAGGGGAACACTGAAGCTTTCTTT	CASSQQGQGNTEAFF
TRBV5-6	NA	NA	TRBJ1-1	TGTGCCAGCAGATGGGGCGGGAGGGGGAACACTGAAGCTTTCTTT	CASRWGGRGNTEAFF
TRBV7-9	NA	TRBD1	TRBJ1-5	TGTGCCAGCAGCCCGACAGGGGGTCACCCCCAGCATTTT	CASSPTGGHPQHF
TRBV9	NA	NA	TRBJ1-6	TGTGCCAGCAGCCCACGGACAACGAATTCACCCCTCCACTTT	CASSPRTTNSPLHF
TRBV12-3/TRBV12-4	once	NA	TRBJ2-1	TGTGCCAGCAGTTTACAAAGGGGGAGACAGTTCTTC	CASSLQRGRQFF
TRBV9	NA	NA	TRBJ2-7	TGTGCCAGCAGCGTAGGACACACGGTCTACTACGAGCAGTACTTC	CASSVGHTVYYEQYF
TRBV9	NA	NA	TRBJ2-3	TGTGCCAGCAGCGTAGGGGCGAAGTCTAGCACAGATACGCAGTATTTT	CASSVGAKSSTDTQYF
TRBV5-1	once	TRBD1	TRBJ2-1	TGCGCCAACGACAGGGGGGACTACAATGAGCAGTTCTTC	CANDRGDYNEQFF
TRBV27	NA	NA	TRBJ1-2	TGTGCCAGCAGTTTAGAAGGGGGAGAATTCAACTATGGCTACACCTTC	CASSLEGGEFNYGYTF
TRBV7-6	NA	TRBD1	TRBJ2-3	TGTGCCAGCAGCTTAAGAGCGACAGGGAACACAGATACGCAGTATTTT	CASSLRATGNTDTQYF
TRBV15	NA	NA	TRBJ1-2	TGTGCCACCAGCAGAGATCGGGGTTCCTATGGCTACACCTTC	CATSRDRGSYGYTF
TRBV18	NA	NA	TRBJ1-4	TGTGCCAGCTCACCTATCGGAGGGGAAAAACTGTTTTTT	CASSPIGGEKLFF
TRBV2	NA	NA	TRBJ1-1	TGTGCCAGCAATCGGGTAGGGAACACTGAAGCTTTCTTT	CASNRVGNTEAFF
TRBV15	NA	TRBD1	TRBJ2-7	TGTGCCACCAGCAGCGGGGACAGGGTCTACGAGCAGTACTTC	CATSSGDRVYEQYF
TRBV7-9	NA	TRBD2	TRBJ2-5	TGTGCCAGCGGCAGGGGACTAGCGGGAGATGAGACCCAGTACTTC	CASGRGLAGDETQYF
TRBV7-9	NA	TRBD2	TRBJ2-3	TGTGCCAGCAGCCCCAGGACTAGCGCAGGGGCAGATACGCAGTATTTT	CASSPRTSAGADTQYF
TRBV7-8	NA	NA	TRBJ1-4	TGTGCCAGCAGCCCCGGACAGAATGAAAAACTGTTTTTT	CASSPGQNEKLFF
TRBV29-1	NA	TRBD1	TRBJ1-1	TGCAGCGTTGAGGAGACCACAGGGGTATATACTGAAGCTTTCTTT	CSVEETTGVYTEAFF
TRBV19	NA	TRBD1	TRBJ1-5	TGTGCCAGTAGGATCGACAGGGTGGGCAATCAGCCCCAGCATTTT	CASRIDRVGNQPQHF
TRBV5-1	NA	NA	TRBJ1-4	TGCGCCAGCAGCTTGGCCGGGAAGGCTAATGAAAAACTGTTTTTT	CASSLAGKANEKLFF
TRBV6-1	NA	NA	TRBJ1-2	TGTGCCAGCAGTGAATCGGGGGAGTGGGGTGGCTACACCTTC	CASSESGEWGGYTF
TRBV7-9	NA	TRBD1	TRBJ1-1	TGTGCCAGCAGGGCCGGGGACAGGGCGAACACTGAAGCTTTCTTT	CASRAGDRANTEAFF
TRBV7-2	NA	TRBD1	TRBJ1-2	TGTGCCAGCAGTCCCTCCCGACAGGGCCTTAACTATGGCTACACCTTC	CASSPSRQGLNYGYTF
TRBV3-1/TRBV3-2	NA	NA	TRBJ1-2	TGTGCCAGCAGCCCCCCACAGCTAATCGGCTACACCTTC	CASSPPQLIGYTF
TRBV14	NA	NA	TRBJ2-4	TGTGCCAGCAGCCAGGAGACAGTTCCCAAAAACATTCAGTACTTC	CASSQETVPKNIQYF
TRBV2	NA	NA	TRBJ2-5	TGTGCCAGCAGGTCACTAGAGACCCAGTACTTC	CASRSLETQYF
TRBV27	NA	NA	TRBJ2-7	TGTGCCAGCAGTTTAGGCCCCCCTGGACTAAACTACGAGCAGTACTTC	CASSLGPPGLNYEQYF
TRBV19	few	TRBD2	TRBJ2-2	TGTGCCACCCGGCTGCGGGGGGGCACCGGGGAGCTGTTTTTT	CATRLRGGTGELFF
TRBV7-8	NA	NA	TRBJ2-5	TGTGCCAGCAGGTGGACAGCACAAGAGACCCAGTACTTC	CASRWTAQETQYF
TRBV7-9	once	TRBD2	TRBJ2-1	TGTGCCAGCAGCTTAGAGCGAAATCTAGCGGGGTCACGGCAGTTCTTC	CASSLERNLAGSRQFF
TRBV14	NA	TRBD1	TRBJ1-2	TGTGCCAGCAGCCAAACGAGACAGGGGGTGTATGGCTACACCTTC	CASSQTRQGVYGYTF
TRBV4-1	NA	TRBD2	TRBJ2-1	TGCGCCAGCAGCCCCGGACTAGCGGGACCAAATGAGCAGTTCTTC	CASSPGLAGPNEQFF
TRBV18	once	TRBD1	TRBJ1-1	TGTGCCAGCTCACCGGAACAGGGGAAGAACACTGAAGCTTTCTTT	CASSPEQGKNTEAFF